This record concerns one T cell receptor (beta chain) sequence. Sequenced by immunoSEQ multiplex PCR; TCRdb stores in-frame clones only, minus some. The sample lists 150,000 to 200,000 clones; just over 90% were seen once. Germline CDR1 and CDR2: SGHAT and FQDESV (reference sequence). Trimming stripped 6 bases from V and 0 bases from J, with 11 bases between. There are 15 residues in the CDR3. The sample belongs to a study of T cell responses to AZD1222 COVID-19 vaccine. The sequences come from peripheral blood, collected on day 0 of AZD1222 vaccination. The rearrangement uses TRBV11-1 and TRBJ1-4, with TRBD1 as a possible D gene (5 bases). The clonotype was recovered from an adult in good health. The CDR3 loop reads CASSSTGATNEKLFF. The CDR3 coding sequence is TGTGCCAGCAGTTCCACAGGAGCAACTAATGAAAAACTGTTTTTT.